This T cell receptor beta chain was found in a study of shared clonotypes between healthy human individuals. As to this clone: Its antigen remains unknown.

This CDR3 has 14 amino acids. Deletions cut 1 base from V and 7 bases from J, with 13 bases between. The V gene's germline CDR1 is SGHTA and CDR2 FQGTGA. Study-level findings and limits: Among the subsets, naive ones generally showed larger estimated richness than memory ones.

Deep was the level at which the assay was run. The table came from immunoSEQ multiplex PCR; TCRdb's copy has only in-frame clones and leaves some out. The sample includes over a million clones, more than 75% seen only once; the top ten take approximately 0.52%. Sequencing was performed on memory CD4+ T cells from PBMCs. The subset: CD45RA-negative fraction. This sequence joins TRBV7-3 and TRBJ2-5; maybe TRBD2 (5 bases). The TCR was taken from a man younger than 30 in good health. Some clones in this sample may be carry-over from other donors' samples. CDR3 sequence (DNA): TGTGCCAGCAGCTTAAGAGGGCTGACGGGGACCCAGTACTTC. Amino acid sequence: CASSLRGLTGTQYF.